What follows are 21 T cell receptor beta chains derived from one specimen sequenced in a study of T cells after yellow fever vaccination. TCRdb re-called the 5' RACE reads with MiXCR, one entry per CDR3 protein. The sample lists about 150,000 distinct CDR3 sequences; under 8% were seen once. The sequenced sample was CD4+ T cells sorted from PBMCs, obtained 10 days after the yellow fever booster vaccination. The receptors derive from a man aged 30 to 39 who received the YFV17D yellow fever vaccine.

This clonotype has a count of ten or more. The chain recombines TRBV5-1 with TRBJ2-5; D possibly uses TRBD1 or TRBD2 (6 bases each). Per germline, CDR1 SGHRS and CDR2 YFSETQ. V was pared by 4 bases and J by 5 bases, with 15 bases between. The length of the CDR3 is 14 residues. This CDR3 is CASSPAQGGETQYF. The CDR3 DNA reads TGCGCCAGCAGCCCGGCGCAAGGGGGGGAGACCCAGTACTTC.

This clonotype has ten or more counts. The rearrangement joins TRBV7-2 to TRBJ2-5, with 8 bases that match TRBD2. Germline-derived CDR1 and CDR2 are SGHTA and FQGNSA. After removal of 2 bases from V and 0 bases from J, the junction contained 5 bases not matched to a gene. The CDR3 is 16 residues long. The CDR3 DNA reads TGTGCCAGCAGCTTATTGGCTAGCGGGTACCAAGAGACCCAGTACTTC. This translates into CASSLLASGYQETQYF.

This clonotype was detected ten times or more. The genes are TRBV7-2 and TRBJ2-2, with D possibly being TRBD1 (6 bases). Trimming removed 2 bases from V and 6 bases from J, with 10 bases in between. From germline, CDR1 is SGHTA and CDR2 FQGNSA. CDR3 length equals 14 residues. The CDR3 region is CASSLTGSSGELFF. CDR3 nucleotide sequence: TGTGCCAGCAGCTTAACAGGGTCGTCCGGGGAGCTGTTTTTT.

This clonotype was counted between two and nine times. This chain uses TRBV20-1 with TRBJ2-3; tentative D call: TRBD2 (5 bases). Germline values: CDR1 DFQATT, CDR2 SNEGSKA (reference sequence). V shed 4 bases and J shed 2 bases, with 16 bases lying between them. This CDR3 has 15 amino acids. The CDR3 sequence: CSATYQLAFTDTQYF. The CDR3 bases are TGCAGTGCTACCTACCAGCTAGCATTCACAGATACGCAGTATTTT.

This clonotype came up many times. V and J are TRBV20-1 and TRBJ2-2; perhaps TRBD2 as D (7 bases). Trimming removed 4 bases from V and 3 bases from J, with 15 bases in between. Germline V lookup: CDR1 DFQATT, CDR2 SNEGSKA (reference sequence). The CDR3 sequence is 15 residues long. CDR3 sequence reads: CSATPGGPHTGELFF. The CDR3 DNA is TGCAGTGCTACTCCGGGGGGCCCACACACCGGGGAGCTGTTTTTT.

In this sample, this clonotype turned up many times. The chain has TRBV5-6 and TRBJ2-7; a possible D gene is TRBD1 (6 bases). V dropped 5 bases and J dropped 7 bases, with 10 bases sitting between them. This CDR3 is built from 11 residues. Germline CDR1 SGHDT, CDR2 YYEEEE. The CDR3 protein is CASRGAGEQYF. The CDR3 DNA sequence: TGTGCCAGCAGGGGGGCCGGGGAGCAGTACTTC.

A remark on this clonotype: This may be a read error: a much more frequent sequence differs by one nucleotide. V is TRBV6-6 and J is TRBJ2-7, with TRBD2 matching over 7 bases. The J segment lost 7 bases and the V segment lost 4 bases, leaving 7 bases of the junction unmatched. Per germline, CDR1 MNHNY and CDR2 SVGAGI (reference sequence). The CDR3 has 13 amino acids. DNA for the CDR3: TGTGCCAGCAGTTGCCCCCGGGGGGATGAGCAGTACTTC. As protein: CASSCPRGDEQYF.

This clonotype came up many times. This sequence joins TRBV28 and TRBJ2-1, with D possibly matching TRBD2 (6 bases). Looked up from germline, CDR1 is MDHEN and CDR2 is SYDVKM. Trimming removed 6 bases from V and 2 bases from J, with 17 bases in between. The CDR3 runs to 16 residues. In DNA, the CDR3 is TGTGCCAGCAGAGCCCCGGGACTCCTCACCTACAATGAGCAGTTCTTC. Protein sequence: CASRAPGLLTYNEQFF.

This clonotype occurred many times. The chain employs TRBV29-1 and TRBJ2-2; D is tentatively TRBD1 or TRBD2 (6 bases each). The CDR3 is made up of 12 amino acids. V lost 4 bases and J lost 6, with 9 bases in between. Germline-derived CDR1 and CDR2 are SQVTM and ANQGSEA. CDR3 sequence reads: CSVARGAGELFF. The CDR3 DNA follows: TGCAGCGTTGCTAGGGGGGCCGGGGAGCTGTTTTTT.

This chain joins TRBV7-9 and TRBJ2-3, with 7 bases fitting TRBD2. CDR3 length: 16 residues. CDR1 is SEHNR, CDR2 FQNEAQ, per germline (reference sequence). The J segment lost 7 bases and the V segment lost 5 bases, leaving 15 bases of the junction unmatched. The CDR3 protein is CASSPGLADPTHTQYF. In nucleotides, the CDR3 is TGTGCCAGCAGCCCGGGCCTAGCGGATCCCACGCATACGCAGTATTTT. The full variable domain, in which reference TRBV7-9 and TRBJ2-3 provide the parts outside the CDR3, is DTGVSQNPRHKITKRGQNVTFRCDPISEHNRLYWYRQTLGQGPEFLTYFQNEAQLEKSRLLSDRFSAERPKGSFSTLEIQRTEQGDSAMYLCASSPGLADPTHTQYFGPGTRLTVL.

This clonotype was seen many times. The rearrangement links TRBV12-3 or TRBV12-4 to TRBJ2-3; the D is unclear. Trimming removed 2 bases from V and 2 bases from J, with 8 bases in between. This CDR3 has 14 amino acids. The CDR3 bases are TGTGCCAGCAGTTTACGCTGGACCACAGATACGCAGTATTTT. Amino acids: CASSLRWTTDTQYF.

This clonotype was seen ten or more times. The chain recombines TRBV28 with TRBJ2-5; possibly TRBD1 or TRBD2 for D (7 bases each). CDR3 length: 14 residues. With 6 bases removed from V and 4 bases from J, the gap between germline ends came to 15 bases. Germline V gene lookup returns CDR1 MDHEN and CDR2 SYDVKM. The CDR3 DNA reads as TGTGCCAGCAGAGCGGGACAGCCCTCAGAGACCCAGTACTTC. Protein: CASRAGQPSETQYF.

This chain connects TRBV30 to TRBJ1-5, with D perhaps matching TRBD1 (6 bases). The V end lost 2 bases, the J end lost 8 bases, and 13 bases lay between the germline ends. The CDR3 extends over 13 amino acids. The germline CDR1 and CDR2 sequences are GTSNPN and SVGIG (reference sequence). The CDR3 loop reads CAWSRDIGEPQHF. CDR3 DNA: TGTGCCTGGAGTCGGGACATAGGGGAGCCCCAGCATTTT.

V gene TRBV6-6 combines with J gene TRBJ1-2; D is perhaps TRBD1 (5 bases). Deletions cut 6 bases from V and 8 bases from J, with 16 bases between. Germline-derived CDR1 and CDR2 are MNHNY and SVGAGI (reference sequence). There are 13 residues in the CDR3. The CDR3 DNA sequence: TGTGCCAGCAGCAGGGACGCCTCCGGAGGCTACACCTTC. Protein product: CASSRDASGGYTF.

This clonotype was observed many times. V usage is TRBV6-2 or TRBV6-3 and J usage is TRBJ2-1, with TRBD2 as a possible D gene (5 bases). V lost 7 bases and J 5 bases, leaving 15 bases between the germline ends. There are 14 residues in the CDR3. Germline V CDR1 and CDR2: MNHEY, SVGEGT. The CDR3, as DNA: TGTGCCAGCACTAGGTGGGAGACCCACAATGAGCAGTTCTTC. Amino acid sequence: CASTRWETHNEQFF.

Many counts were recorded for this clonotype. The V call is TRBV9, the J call TRBJ2-1; D could derive from TRBD1 or TRBD2 (5 bases each). Trimming shortened V by 3 bases and J by 5 bases, and 21 bases separated the two germline ends. The CDR3 is made up of 17 amino acids. Germline-derived CDR1 and CDR2 are SGDLS and YYNGEE. CDR3: CASSARGDPRGNNEQFF. The CDR3 DNA is TGTGCCAGCAGCGCAAGAGGGGATCCTAGAGGAAACAATGAGCAGTTCTTC.

This clonotype was detected many times. Here the CDR3 reads CASSFEGAREQYF. The CDR3 nucleotides read TGCGCCAGCAGCTTCGAGGGGGCTCGAGAGCAGTACTTC. The chain couples TRBV5-1 to TRBJ2-7, with 7 bases matching TRBD1. J was trimmed by 7 bases and V by 2 bases; bases with no gene match: 6. This CDR3 has 13 residues. Germline V gene lookup returns CDR1 SGHRS and CDR2 YFSETQ. Looking up the rest from reference TRBV5-1 and TRBJ2-7 gives the full variable domain: KAGVTQTPRYLIKTRGQQVTLSCSPISGHRSVSWYQQTPGQGLQFLFEYFSETQRNKGNFPGRFSGRQFSNSRSEMNVSTLELGDSALYLCASSFEGAREQYFGPGTRLTVT.

This clonotype was observed many times. The chain has TRBV20-1 and TRBJ2-7; D is unresolved. Germline values: CDR1 DFQATT, CDR2 SNEGSKA (reference sequence). The CDR3 totals 12 residues. Trimming removed 4 bases from V and 5 bases from J, with 12 bases in between. CDR3: CSAIDTSDEQYF. CDR3 bases: TGCAGTGCTATCGATACGTCTGACGAGCAGTACTTC.

This clonotype has ten or more counts. The V call is TRBV19, the J call TRBJ1-1, with D possibly TRBD1 on 5 matching bases. V lost 5 bases and J lost 4, with 14 bases in between. Germline-derived CDR1 and CDR2 are LNHDA and SQIVND (reference sequence). This CDR3 region has 14 residues. The CDR3 loop is CASSYRGTSTEAFF. Here the CDR3 DNA reads TGTGCCAGTAGTTACCGGGGCACTTCCACTGAAGCTTTCTTT.

This clonotype turned up a few times. Germline and junction disagree at one end, which may indicate a read error. The chain combines TRBV20-1 with TRBJ2-1; unclear D gene. CDR1 DFQATT and CDR2 SNEGSKA come from the germline V gene (reference sequence). This CDR3 has 17 amino acids. The CDR3 here is CCARDPRLQFINNEQFF. Written as DNA, the CDR3 is TGCTGTGCTAGAGACCCCCGGCTTCAATTTATTAACAATGAGCAGTTCTTC.

V gene TRBV11-2 combines with J gene TRBJ2-5, with D perhaps matching TRBD2 (5 bases). There are 15 residues in the CDR3. V was shortened by 0 bases and J by 4 bases, with 12 bases between the two germline ends. CDR1 is SGHAT, CDR2 FQNNGV, per germline. The DNA for the CDR3 is TGTGCCAGCAGCTTAGAACGGCTAGGAGGAGAGACCCAGTACTTC. This gives the protein CASSLERLGGETQYF.